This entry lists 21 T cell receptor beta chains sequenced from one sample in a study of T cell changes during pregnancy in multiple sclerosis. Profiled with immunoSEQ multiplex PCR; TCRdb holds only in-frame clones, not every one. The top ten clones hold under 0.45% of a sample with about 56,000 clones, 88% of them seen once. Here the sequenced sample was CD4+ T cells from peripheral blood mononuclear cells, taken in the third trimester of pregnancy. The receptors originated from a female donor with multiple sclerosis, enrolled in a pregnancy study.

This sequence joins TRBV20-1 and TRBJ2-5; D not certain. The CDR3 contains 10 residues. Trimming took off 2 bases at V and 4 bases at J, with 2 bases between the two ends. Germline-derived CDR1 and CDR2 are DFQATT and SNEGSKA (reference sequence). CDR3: CSARRETQYF. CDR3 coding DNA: TGCAGTGCTAGACGAGAGACCCAGTACTTC.

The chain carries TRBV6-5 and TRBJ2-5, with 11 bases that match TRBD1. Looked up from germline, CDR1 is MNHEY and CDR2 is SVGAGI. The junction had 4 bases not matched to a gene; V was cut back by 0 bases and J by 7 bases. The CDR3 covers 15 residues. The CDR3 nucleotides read TGTGCCAGCAGTTACTCGGGACAGGGGGTTTGGACCCAGTACTTC. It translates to CASSYSGQGVWTQYF.

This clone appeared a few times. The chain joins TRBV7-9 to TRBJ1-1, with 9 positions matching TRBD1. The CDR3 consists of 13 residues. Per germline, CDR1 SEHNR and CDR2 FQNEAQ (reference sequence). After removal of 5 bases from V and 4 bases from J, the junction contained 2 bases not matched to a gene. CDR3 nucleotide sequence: TGTGCCAGCAGCATGACAGGGGGCACTGAAGCTTTCTTT. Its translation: CASSMTGGTEAFF.

The CDR3 bases are TGTGCCAGCAGCTTATGGAGCATCGGTGAAGCTTTCTTT. This translates into CASSLWSIGEAFF. The genes are TRBV5-6 and TRBJ1-1, with unresolved D. The V end was cut by 2 bases, the J end by 7 bases, with 12 bases between. Germline assignment: CDR1 SGHDT and CDR2 YYEEEE. The CDR3 is 13 amino acids.

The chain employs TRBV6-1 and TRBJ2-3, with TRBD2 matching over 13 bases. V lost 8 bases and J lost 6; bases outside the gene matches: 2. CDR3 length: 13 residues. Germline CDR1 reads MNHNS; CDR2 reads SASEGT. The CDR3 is CASGLAGADTQYF. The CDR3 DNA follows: TGTGCCAGCGGACTAGCGGGGGCGGATACGCAGTATTTT.

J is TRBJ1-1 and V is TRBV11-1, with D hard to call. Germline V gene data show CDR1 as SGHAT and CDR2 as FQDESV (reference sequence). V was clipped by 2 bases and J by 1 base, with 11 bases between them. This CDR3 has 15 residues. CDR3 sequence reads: CASSLSGYGNTEAFF. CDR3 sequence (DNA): TGTGCCAGCAGCTTATCGGGATACGGGAACACTGAAGCTTTCTTT.

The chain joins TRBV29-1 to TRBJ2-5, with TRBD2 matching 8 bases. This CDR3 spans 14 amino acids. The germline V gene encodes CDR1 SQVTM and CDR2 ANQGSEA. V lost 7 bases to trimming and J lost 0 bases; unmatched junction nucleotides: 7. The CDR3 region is CSALERGNQETQYF. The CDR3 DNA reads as TGCAGCGCCTTAGAGCGGGGGAACCAAGAGACCCAGTACTTC.

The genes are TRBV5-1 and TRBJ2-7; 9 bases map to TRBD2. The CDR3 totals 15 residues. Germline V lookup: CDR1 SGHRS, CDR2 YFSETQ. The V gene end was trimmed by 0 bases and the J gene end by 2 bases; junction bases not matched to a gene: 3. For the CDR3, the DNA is TGCGCCAGCAGCTTGGCCCTAGCGGGGACCTACGAGCAGTACTTC. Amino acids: CASSLALAGTYEQYF.

The CDR3 region is CASSDPPENNEQFF. CDR3 in DNA: TGCGCCAGCAGTGACCCGCCCGAGAACAATGAGCAGTTCTTC. The chain recombines TRBV10-1 with TRBJ2-1; D remains unclear. V was pared by 3 bases and J by 5 bases, with 11 bases between. CDR3 length: 14 amino acids. The V gene's germline CDR1 is WNHNN and CDR2 SYGVQD (reference sequence).

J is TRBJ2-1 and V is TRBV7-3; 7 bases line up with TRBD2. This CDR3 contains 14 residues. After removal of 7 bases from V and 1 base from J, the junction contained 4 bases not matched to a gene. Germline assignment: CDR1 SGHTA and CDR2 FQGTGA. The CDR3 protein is CASTLGGSYNEQFF. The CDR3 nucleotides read TGTGCCAGCACCCTGGGGGGGTCCTACAATGAGCAGTTCTTC.

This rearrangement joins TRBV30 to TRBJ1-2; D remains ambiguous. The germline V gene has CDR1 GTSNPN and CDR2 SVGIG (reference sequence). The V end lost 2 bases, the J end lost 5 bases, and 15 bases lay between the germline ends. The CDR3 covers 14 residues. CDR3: CAWSRGSEEYGYTF. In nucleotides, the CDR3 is TGTGCCTGGAGTCGGGGATCAGAGGAGTATGGCTACACCTTC.

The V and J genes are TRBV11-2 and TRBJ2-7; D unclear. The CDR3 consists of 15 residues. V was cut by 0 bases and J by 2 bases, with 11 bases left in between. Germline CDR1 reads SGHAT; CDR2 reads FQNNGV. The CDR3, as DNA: TGTGCCAGCAGCTTAGAGAGCCTTCTAGCCTACGAGCAGTACTTC. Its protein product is CASSLESLLAYEQYF.

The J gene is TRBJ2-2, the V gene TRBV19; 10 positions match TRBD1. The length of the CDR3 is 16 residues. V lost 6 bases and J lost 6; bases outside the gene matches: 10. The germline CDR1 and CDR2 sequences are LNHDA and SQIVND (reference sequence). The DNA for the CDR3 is TGTGCCAGTAGCCCGGACAGGGGGTGGAGGGCCGGGGAGCTGTTTTTT. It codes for CASSPDRGWRAGELFF.

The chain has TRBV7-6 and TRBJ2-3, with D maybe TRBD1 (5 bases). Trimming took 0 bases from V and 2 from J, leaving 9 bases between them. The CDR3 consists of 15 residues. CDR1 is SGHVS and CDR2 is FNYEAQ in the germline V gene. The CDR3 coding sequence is TGTGCCAGCAGCTTAGCGCAGGGTATCACAGATACGCAGTATTTT. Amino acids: CASSLAQGITDTQYF.

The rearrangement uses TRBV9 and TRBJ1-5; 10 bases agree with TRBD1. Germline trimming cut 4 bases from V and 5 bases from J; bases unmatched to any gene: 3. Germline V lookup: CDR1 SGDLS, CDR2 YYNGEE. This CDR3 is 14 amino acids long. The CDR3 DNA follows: TGTGCCAGCAGCCCCGGGACAGGGGATCAGCCCCAGCATTTT. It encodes CASSPGTGDQPQHF.

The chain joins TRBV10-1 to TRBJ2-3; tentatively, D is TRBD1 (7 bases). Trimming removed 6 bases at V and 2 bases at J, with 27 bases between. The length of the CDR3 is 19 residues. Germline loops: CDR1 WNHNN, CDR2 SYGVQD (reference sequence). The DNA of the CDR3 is TGCGCCAGCAGCCTAGGGCGGGACAGCGGAGCAAAAATCACAGATACGCAGTATTTT. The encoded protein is CASSLGRDSGAKITDTQYF.

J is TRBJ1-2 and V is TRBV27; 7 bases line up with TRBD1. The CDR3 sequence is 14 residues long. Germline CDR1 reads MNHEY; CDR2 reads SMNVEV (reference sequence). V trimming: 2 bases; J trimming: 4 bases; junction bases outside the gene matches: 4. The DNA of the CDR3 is TGTGCCAGCAGTTTAAAGGGGGCGAGCTATGGCTACACCTTC. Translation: CASSLKGASYGYTF.

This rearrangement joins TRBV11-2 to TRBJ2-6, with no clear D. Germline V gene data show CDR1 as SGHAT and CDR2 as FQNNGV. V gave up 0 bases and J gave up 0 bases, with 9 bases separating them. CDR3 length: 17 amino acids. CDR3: CASSLDYPGSGANVLTF. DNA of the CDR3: TGTGCCAGCAGCTTAGACTATCCGGGCTCTGGGGCCAACGTCCTGACTTTC.

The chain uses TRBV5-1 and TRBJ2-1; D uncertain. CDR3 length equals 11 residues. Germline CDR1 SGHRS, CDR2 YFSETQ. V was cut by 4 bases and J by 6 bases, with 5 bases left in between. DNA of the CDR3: TGCGCCAGCAGCCGCAGCAATGAGCAGTTCTTC. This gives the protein CASSRSNEQFF.

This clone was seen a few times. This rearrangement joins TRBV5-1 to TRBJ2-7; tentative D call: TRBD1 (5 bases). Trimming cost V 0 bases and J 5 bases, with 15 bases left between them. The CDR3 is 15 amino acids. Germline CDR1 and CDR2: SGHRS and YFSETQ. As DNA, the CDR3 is TGCGCCAGCAGCTTGGCTTCAGGGAAACGGAACGAGCAGTACTTC. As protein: CASSLASGKRNEQYF.

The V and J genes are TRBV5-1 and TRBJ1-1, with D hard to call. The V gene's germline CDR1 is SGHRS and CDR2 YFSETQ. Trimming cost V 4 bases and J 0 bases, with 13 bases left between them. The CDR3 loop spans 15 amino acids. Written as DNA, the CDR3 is TGCGCCAGCAGCCTTAACTCCGGGGTGAACACTGAAGCTTTCTTT. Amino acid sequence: CASSLNSGVNTEAFF.